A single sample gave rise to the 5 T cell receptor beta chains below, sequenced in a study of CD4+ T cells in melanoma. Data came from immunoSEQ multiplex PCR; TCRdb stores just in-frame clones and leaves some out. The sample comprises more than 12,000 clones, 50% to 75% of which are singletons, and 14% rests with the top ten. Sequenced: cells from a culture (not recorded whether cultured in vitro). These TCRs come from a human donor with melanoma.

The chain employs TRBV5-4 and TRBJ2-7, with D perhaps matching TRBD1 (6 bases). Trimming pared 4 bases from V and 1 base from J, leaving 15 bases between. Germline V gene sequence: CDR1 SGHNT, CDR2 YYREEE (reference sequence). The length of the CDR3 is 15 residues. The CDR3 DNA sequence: TGTGCCAGCAGCGCGGCTAGGGACACGTCCTACGAGCAGTACTTC. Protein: CASSAARDTSYEQYF.

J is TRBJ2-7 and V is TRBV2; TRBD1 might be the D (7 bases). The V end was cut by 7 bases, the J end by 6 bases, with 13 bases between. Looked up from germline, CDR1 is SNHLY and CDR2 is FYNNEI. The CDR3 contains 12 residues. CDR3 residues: CASIYRGGEQYF. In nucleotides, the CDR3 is TGTGCCAGCATCTACAGGGGAGGCGAGCAGTACTTC.

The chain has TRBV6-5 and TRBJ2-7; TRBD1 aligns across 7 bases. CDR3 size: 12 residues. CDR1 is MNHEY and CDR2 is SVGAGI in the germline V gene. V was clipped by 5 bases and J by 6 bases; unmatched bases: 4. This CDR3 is CASSNRGSEQYF. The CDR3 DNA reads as TGTGCCAGCAGTAACAGGGGCAGCGAGCAGTACTTC.

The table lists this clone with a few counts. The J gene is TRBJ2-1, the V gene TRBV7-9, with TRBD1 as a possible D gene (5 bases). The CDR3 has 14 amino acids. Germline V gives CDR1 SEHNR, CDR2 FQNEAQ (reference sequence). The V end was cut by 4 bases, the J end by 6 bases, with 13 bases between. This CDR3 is CASSSSDTINEQFF. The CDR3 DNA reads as TGTGCCAGCAGCTCCTCGGACACCATCAATGAGCAGTTCTTC.

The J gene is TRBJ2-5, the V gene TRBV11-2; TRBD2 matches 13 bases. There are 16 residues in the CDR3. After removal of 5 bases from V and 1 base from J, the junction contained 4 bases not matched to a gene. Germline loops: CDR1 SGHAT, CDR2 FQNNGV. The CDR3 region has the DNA TGTGCCAGCAGCAAACGACTAGCGGGGGGCCAAGAGACCCAGTACTTC. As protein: CASSKRLAGGQETQYF.